Listed below are T cell receptor beta chains from one sample, sequenced in a study of blood T cells in healthy people across ages. TCRdb reprocessed the 5' RACE reads with MiXCR, giving one entry per CDR3 protein. This sample has over 1,200,000 distinct CDR3 sequences, with around 55% found just once. Sequencing was carried out using blood. The source is a man between 18 and 29 years old in good health. The CDR3 runs from the conserved cysteine through the conserved F or W. Each record gives: V gene, J gene, clone size, D gene, CDR3 DNA, CDR3 protein. D genes are given only for firm matches. The size entry is marked missing in some rows and otherwise reads once, few, many or a size class.

V: TRBV6-5
J: TRBJ2-1
size: -
D: TRBD2
DNA: TGTGCCAGCAGCCACCCTAGCGGGGGTTACTCCAATGAGCAGTTCTTC
CDR3: CASSHPSGGYSNEQFF

V: TRBV7-8
J: TRBJ1-2
size: -
D: -
DNA: TGTGCCAGCAGCTCCTCGGGGGGTGGCACCTTC
CDR3: CASSSSGGGTF

V: TRBV6-2/TRBV6-3
J: TRBJ1-1
size: -
D: -
DNA: TGTGCCAGCAGTTACCCGGGGCGGACCACTGAAGCTTTCTTT
CDR3: CASSYPGRTTEAFF

V: TRBV5-5
J: TRBJ2-5
size: -
D: TRBD1
DNA: TGTGCCAGCAGCTTCACAGGGGGCGGAGAGACCCAGTACTTC
CDR3: CASSFTGGGETQYF

V: TRBV4-2
J: TRBJ2-5
size: -
D: TRBD2
DNA: TGTGCCAGCAGCCAGGAATTAGCGGGAGAATTAAAAGAGACCCAGTACTTC
CDR3: CASSQELAGELKETQYF

V: TRBV25-1
J: TRBJ1-2
size: -
D: -
DNA: TGTGCCAGCAGTGACACCGGTGGCTACACCTTC
CDR3: CASSDTGGYTF

V: TRBV7-2
J: TRBJ2-1
size: -
D: -
DNA: TGTGCCAGCAGCAGTCAGGGTGTTAGGAATGAGCAGTTCTTC
CDR3: CASSSQGVRNEQFF

V: TRBV12-3/TRBV12-4
J: TRBJ2-1
size: -
D: -
DNA: TGTGCCAGCAGTTTTCTAGGCTTACAGGGTGAGCAGTTCTTC
CDR3: CASSFLGLQGEQFF

V: TRBV7-2
J: TRBJ2-1
size: -
D: -
DNA: TGTGCCAGCAGCTTAGGGCCACATAACAATGAGCAGTTCTTC
CDR3: CASSLGPHNNEQFF

V: TRBV6-6
J: TRBJ2-3
size: -
D: TRBD1
DNA: TGTGCCAGCAGGGAAAACAGGGGAATCACAGATACGCAGTATTTT
CDR3: CASRENRGITDTQYF

V: TRBV7-2
J: TRBJ2-1
size: -
D: TRBD2
DNA: TGTGCCAGCAGCTCCCGACTAGGACTAGCGGGAAATTACAATGAGCAGTTCTTC
CDR3: CASSSRLGLAGNYNEQFF

V: TRBV27
J: TRBJ2-1
size: -
D: TRBD2
DNA: TGTGCCAGCAGTCAAGGACTAGCGGGGACCGCTGGTGAGCAGTTCTTC
CDR3: CASSQGLAGTAGEQFF

V: TRBV6-7
J: TRBJ2-3
size: once
D: -
DNA: TGTGCCAGCAGTTACTCGATGTGTAGGGACTCTAGCACAGATACGCAGTATTTT
CDR3: CASSYSMCRDSSTDTQYF

V: TRBV10-3
J: TRBJ2-5
size: -
D: TRBD2
DNA: TGTGCCATCAGTGAGCAACTAGCGGGGTTCCAAGAGACCCAGTACTTC
CDR3: CAISEQLAGFQETQYF

V: TRBV9
J: TRBJ1-2
size: -
D: -
DNA: TGTGCCAGCAGCGTAGGCGGGACCGTCTATGGCTACACCTTC
CDR3: CASSVGGTVYGYTF

V: TRBV12-3/TRBV12-4
J: TRBJ2-4
size: -
D: TRBD2
DNA: TGTGCCAGCATGTCCATCTACGGACTAGCGGGAGGGGGGGCCAAAAACATTCAGTACTTC
CDR3: CASMSIYGLAGGGAKNIQYF

V: TRBV20-1
J: TRBJ2-7
size: -
D: TRBD1
DNA: TGCAGTGCAAACAGGGGAACCCACGAGCAGTACTTC
CDR3: CSANRGTHEQYF

V: TRBV29-1
J: TRBJ2-1
size: -
D: -
DNA: TGCAGCGTCGCAATTGGCGGGGCCTCAGGAAATGAGCAGTTCTTC
CDR3: CSVAIGGASGNEQFF

V: TRBV27
J: TRBJ2-5
size: once
D: -
DNA: TGTGCCAGCAGTTTATTTGCTGGGGTACAAGAGACCCAGTACTTC
CDR3: CASSLFAGVQETQYF

V: TRBV20-1
J: TRBJ2-5
size: -
D: -
DNA: TGCAGTGAGGAGTCGGGGCATTCAGGAAAGACCCAGTACTTC
CDR3: CSEESGHSGKTQYF

V: TRBV18
J: TRBJ2-4
size: -
D: -
DNA: TGTGCCAGCTCACCACCGGGCCCGCGGGGTAACATTCAGTACTTC
CDR3: CASSPPGPRGNIQYF

V: TRBV29-1
J: TRBJ2-2
size: -
D: -
DNA: TGCAGCGTAGTAGGTCCAGGGCGGACAACCGGGGAGCTGTTTTTT
CDR3: CSVVGPGRTTGELFF

V: TRBV18
J: TRBJ2-6
size: -
D: -
DNA: TGTGCCAGCTCACCACCACGGGGGCAAGGCGGGGCCAACGTCCTGACTTTC
CDR3: CASSPPRGQGGANVLTF

V: TRBV5-1
J: TRBJ2-5
size: few
D: -
DNA: TGCGCCAGCAGCAGAGGGACTTCTGCTATAGAGACCCAGTACTTC
CDR3: CASSRGTSAIETQYF

V: TRBV9
J: TRBJ1-2
size: -
D: TRBD1
DNA: TGTGCCAGCAGCGTGGGGACAGGGGATTGCGGCTACACCTTC
CDR3: CASSVGTGDCGYTF

V: TRBV28
J: TRBJ2-7
size: few
D: TRBD2
DNA: TGTGCCAGCAGTTCGGGAGGGGCCTTCTACGAGCAGTACTTC
CDR3: CASSSGGAFYEQYF

V: TRBV29-1
J: TRBJ2-3
size: -
D: TRBD1
DNA: TGCAGCGTTGAAGATCGGACAGGGGGCTATACAGATACGCAGTATTTT
CDR3: CSVEDRTGGYTDTQYF

V: TRBV20-1
J: TRBJ1-6
size: few
D: -
DNA: TGCAGTGCCACCCCGGAAGGCAGTTTAGGGTCAAAAAGTAATTCACCCCTCCACTTT
CDR3: CSATPEGSLGSKSNSPLHF

V: TRBV21-1
J: TRBJ2-5
size: -
D: -
DNA: TGTGCCAGCAGCATTGGACAGGGAGTCCAAGAGACCCAGTACTTC
CDR3: CASSIGQGVQETQYF

V: TRBV19
J: TRBJ1-5
size: -
D: -
DNA: TGTGCCAGTAGTATTGAGAATAGCAATCAGCCCCAGCATTTT
CDR3: CASSIENSNQPQHF

V: TRBV29-1
J: TRBJ2-1
size: once
D: TRBD1
DNA: TGCAGCGTTCCGGGACAGGGGGCTGATGAGCAGTTCTTC
CDR3: CSVPGQGADEQFF

V: TRBV25-1
J: TRBJ2-7
size: -
D: -
DNA: TGTGCCAGCAGTGAATATGGCGCCAGGGGATACGAGCAGTACTTC
CDR3: CASSEYGARGYEQYF

V: TRBV7-2
J: TRBJ2-7
size: -
D: -
DNA: TGTGCCAGCAGCTCATTAGGTGTGTGCGAGCAGTACTTC
CDR3: CASSSLGVCEQYF

V: TRBV4-1
J: TRBJ2-1
size: -
D: TRBD2
DNA: TGCGCCAGCAGCCAATCTAGCGGGGGGATCAATGAGCAGTTCTTC
CDR3: CASSQSSGGINEQFF

V: TRBV6-2/TRBV6-3
J: TRBJ1-2
size: -
D: -
DNA: TGTGCCAGCAGTTATAGAGGTAACGGAGTTGGCTACACCTTC
CDR3: CASSYRGNGVGYTF

V: TRBV6-2/TRBV6-3
J: TRBJ2-7
size: -
D: TRBD1
DNA: TGTGCCAGCAGCCGAACATGGACAGGGGGCAACGAGCAGTACTTC
CDR3: CASSRTWTGGNEQYF

V: TRBV5-6
J: TRBJ1-2
size: once
D: -
DNA: TGTGCCAGTTCACGGACCAGGGGAAACTATGGCTACACCTTC
CDR3: CASSRTRGNYGYTF

V: TRBV13
J: TRBJ2-7
size: few
D: TRBD2
DNA: TGTGCCAGCAGCCCCATGGAGCGGGGGCCCCCCTACGAGCAGTACTTC
CDR3: CASSPMERGPPYEQYF

V: TRBV6-5
J: TRBJ2-7
size: few
D: TRBD1
DNA: TGTGCCAGCATTGAGCGACAGGGGGGGTACGAGCAGTACTTC
CDR3: CASIERQGGYEQYF

V: TRBV7-8
J: TRBJ1-2
size: -
D: -
DNA: TGTGCCAGCAGCTTAGGCCGCCCCCAGGGGCGCTTTGGCTATGGCTACACCTTC
CDR3: CASSLGRPQGRFGYGYTF

V: TRBV3-1
J: TRBJ1-4
size: -
D: -
DNA: TGTGCCAGCAGCCGATTCCAGGGGTCTGAAAAACTGTTTTTT
CDR3: CASSRFQGSEKLFF

V: TRBV20-1
J: TRBJ1-5
size: -
D: TRBD1
DNA: TGCAGTGCTCGGCAGGGGGCGGATAATCAGCCCCAGCATTTT
CDR3: CSARQGADNQPQHF

V: TRBV12-3/TRBV12-4
J: TRBJ2-4
size: -
D: -
DNA: TGTGCCAGCAGTTTCCCTCGCAGTGGCGCGGGACTAGCCAAAAACATTCAGTACTTC
CDR3: CASSFPRSGAGLAKNIQYF

V: TRBV6-2/TRBV6-3
J: TRBJ2-1
size: -
D: -
DNA: TGTGCCAGCTGGGCAGGAAATGAGCAGTTCTTC
CDR3: CASWAGNEQFF

V: TRBV29-1
J: TRBJ1-2
size: -
D: -
DNA: TGCAGCGTTAAGTTTCAGAGTCACAGGACATATGGCTACACCTTC
CDR3: CSVKFQSHRTYGYTF

V: TRBV7-9
J: TRBJ2-7
size: -
D: -
DNA: TGTGCCAGCAGCAGCTTAGGTGCCCCCATTCTTTACTACGAGCAGTACTTC
CDR3: CASSSLGAPILYYEQYF

V: TRBV12-3/TRBV12-4
J: TRBJ2-4
size: -
D: TRBD1
DNA: TGTGCCAGCAGTTCCTCTGACAGGGCAGACAACATTCAGTACTTC
CDR3: CASSSSDRADNIQYF

V: TRBV10-1
J: TRBJ2-3
size: few
D: TRBD2
DNA: TGCGCCAGCAGCCCGACTAGCGGGAGACCAGATACGCAGTATTTT
CDR3: CASSPTSGRPDTQYF